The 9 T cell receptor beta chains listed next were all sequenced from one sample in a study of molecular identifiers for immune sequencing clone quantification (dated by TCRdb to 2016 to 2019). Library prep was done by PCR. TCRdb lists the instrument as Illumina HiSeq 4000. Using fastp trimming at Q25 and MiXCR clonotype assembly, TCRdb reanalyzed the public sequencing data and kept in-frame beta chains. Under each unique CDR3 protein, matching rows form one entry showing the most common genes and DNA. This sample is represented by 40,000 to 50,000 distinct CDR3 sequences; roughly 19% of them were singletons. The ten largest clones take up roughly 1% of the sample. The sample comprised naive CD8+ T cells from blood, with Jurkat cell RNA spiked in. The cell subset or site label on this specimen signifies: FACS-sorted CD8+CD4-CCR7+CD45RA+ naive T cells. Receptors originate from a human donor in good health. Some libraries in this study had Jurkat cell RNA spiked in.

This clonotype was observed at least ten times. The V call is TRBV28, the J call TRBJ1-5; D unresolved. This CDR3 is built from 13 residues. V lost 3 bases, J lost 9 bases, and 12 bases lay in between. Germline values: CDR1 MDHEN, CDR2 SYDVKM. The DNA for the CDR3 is TGTGCCAGCAGTTTGCTGGTTAGGATGCCCCAGCATTTT. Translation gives CASSLLVRMPQHF.

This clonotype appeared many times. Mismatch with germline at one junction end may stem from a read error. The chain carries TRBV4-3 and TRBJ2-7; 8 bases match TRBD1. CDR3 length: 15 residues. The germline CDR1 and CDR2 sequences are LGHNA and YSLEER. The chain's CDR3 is CASSQEDRVSNEQYF. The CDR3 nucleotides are TGCGCCAGCAGCCAAGAGGACAGGGTCTCCAACGAGCAGTACTTC.

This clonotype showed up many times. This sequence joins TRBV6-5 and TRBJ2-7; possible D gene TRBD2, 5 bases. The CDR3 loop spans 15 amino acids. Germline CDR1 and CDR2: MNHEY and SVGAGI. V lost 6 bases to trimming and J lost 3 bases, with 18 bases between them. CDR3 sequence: CASSLGPSGSYEQYF. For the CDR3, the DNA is TGTGCCAGCAGCCTTGGGCCTTCGGGGAGCTACGAGCAGTACTTC.

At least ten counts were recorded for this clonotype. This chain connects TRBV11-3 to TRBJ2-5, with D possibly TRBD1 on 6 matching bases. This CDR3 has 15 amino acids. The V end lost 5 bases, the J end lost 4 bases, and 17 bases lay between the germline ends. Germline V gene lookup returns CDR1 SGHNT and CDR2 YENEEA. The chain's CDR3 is CASSPGASVRETQYF. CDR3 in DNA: TGTGCCAGCAGCCCAGGGGCCTCGGTTAGAGAGACCCAGTACTTC.

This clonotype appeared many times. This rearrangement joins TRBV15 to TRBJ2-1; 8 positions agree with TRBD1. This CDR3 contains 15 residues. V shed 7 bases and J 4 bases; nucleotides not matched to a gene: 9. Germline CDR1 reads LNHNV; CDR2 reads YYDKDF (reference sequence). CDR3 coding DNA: TGTGCCACCACCGACGGGACAGGATTTTACAATGAGCAGTTCTTC. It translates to CATTDGTGFYNEQFF. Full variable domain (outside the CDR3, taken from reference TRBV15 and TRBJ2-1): DAMVIQNPRYQVTQFGKPVTLSCSQTLNHNVMYWYQQKSSQAPKLLFHYYDKDFNNEADTPDNFQSRRPNTSFCFLDIRSPGLGDTAMYLCATTDGTGFYNEQFFGPGTRLTVL.

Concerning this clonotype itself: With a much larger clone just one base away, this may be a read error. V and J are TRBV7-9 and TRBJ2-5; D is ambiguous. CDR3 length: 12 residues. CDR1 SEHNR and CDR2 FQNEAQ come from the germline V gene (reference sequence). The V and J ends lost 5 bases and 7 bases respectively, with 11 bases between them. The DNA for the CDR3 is TGTGCCAGCAGCCCGCCAGTAGGGACCCAGTACTTC. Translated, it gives CASSPPVGTQYF.

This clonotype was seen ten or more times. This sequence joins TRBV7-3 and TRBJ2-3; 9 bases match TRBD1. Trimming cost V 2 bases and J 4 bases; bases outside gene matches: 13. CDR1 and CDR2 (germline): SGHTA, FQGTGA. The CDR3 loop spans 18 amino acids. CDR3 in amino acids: CASSLQGGDRVFSDTQYF. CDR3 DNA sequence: TGTGCCAGCAGCTTACAGGGCGGGGACAGGGTATTCTCAGATACGCAGTATTTT.

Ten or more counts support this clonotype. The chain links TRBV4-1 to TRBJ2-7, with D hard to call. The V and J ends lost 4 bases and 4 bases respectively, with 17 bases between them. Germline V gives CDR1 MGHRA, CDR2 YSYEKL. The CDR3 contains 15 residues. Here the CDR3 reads CASSLQWGLGYEQYF. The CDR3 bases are TGCGCCAGCAGCCTGCAGTGGGGTCTGGGGTACGAGCAGTACTTC.

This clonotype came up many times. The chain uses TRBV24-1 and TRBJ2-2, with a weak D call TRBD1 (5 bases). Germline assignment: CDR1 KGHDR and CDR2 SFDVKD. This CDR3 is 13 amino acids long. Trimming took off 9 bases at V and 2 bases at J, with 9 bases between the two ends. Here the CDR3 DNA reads TGTGCCACCGAGACAGCAAACACCGGGGAGCTGTTTTTT. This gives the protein CATETANTGELFF.